The 30 T cell receptor beta chains listed next were all sequenced from one sample in a study of cytomegalovirus exposure and HLA in healthy donors. In the PCR, 60 Vbeta and 13 Jbeta primers were used. Profiling relied on immunoSEQ multiplex PCR, and the TCRdb table lists in-frame clones only, not all of them. The data show about 94,000 clones, with around 66% seen just once and about 3.8% held by the top ten. The sample taken for sequencing was PBMCs. These receptors came from a man under 40 in good health and CMV-seronegative.

J is TRBJ2-3 and V is TRBV6-5; tentative D call: TRBD1 (5 bases). This CDR3 contains 16 residues. V was shortened by 3 bases and J by 4 bases, with 17 bases between the two germline ends. Germline-derived CDR1 and CDR2 are MNHEY and SVGAGI. The CDR3 nucleotides read TGTGCCAGCAGTTATAGGGGTCGTGAGTATTCAGATACGCAGTATTTT. This gives the protein CASSYRGREYSDTQYF.

The chain couples TRBV7-9 to TRBJ2-1, with 8 nucleotides matching TRBD2. CDR3 length: 15 amino acids. With V trimmed by 6 bases and J by 9 bases, 13 bases remained unmatched. The germline V gene has CDR1 SEHNR and CDR2 FQNEAQ (reference sequence). The CDR3 nucleotides are TGTGCCAGCAGTTCCCCCCGACTAGCGAGGGGTGAGCAGTTCTTC. Its translation is CASSSPRLARGEQFF.

This clone was found a few times. The rearrangement uses TRBV6-5 and TRBJ2-7, with 8 bases identical to TRBD2. Germline V gene data show CDR1 as MNHEY and CDR2 as SVGAGI. The CDR3 covers 15 residues. The V segment lost 0 bases and the J segment 2 bases; nucleotides outside the gene matches: 3. This CDR3 reads CASSYSTSGTYEQYF. The CDR3 DNA is TGTGCCAGCAGTTACTCCACTAGCGGCACCTACGAGCAGTACTTC.

The rearrangement joins TRBV4-1 to TRBJ2-1; 9 bases line up with TRBD2. V trimming: 1 base; J trimming: 1 base; junction bases outside the gene matches: 8. The V gene's germline CDR1 is MGHRA and CDR2 YSYEKL. This CDR3 region has 18 residues. CDR3 in DNA: TGCGCCAGCAGCCAAGGTCATAAAGCGGGAGGTTCCTACAATGAGCAGTTCTTC. It codes for CASSQGHKAGGSYNEQFF.

This sequence joins TRBV6-1 and TRBJ2-7; D gene unclear. Trimming took off 6 bases at V and 0 bases at J, with 3 bases between the two ends. Germline V gene sequence: CDR1 MNHNS, CDR2 SASEGT. This CDR3 region has 11 residues. The CDR3 loop is CASRSSYEQYF. CDR3 DNA sequence: TGTGCCAGCAGGAGCTCCTACGAGCAGTACTTC.

The chain joins TRBV18 to TRBJ2-7; 7 nucleotides agree with TRBD2. The CDR3 loop spans 14 amino acids. Germline CDR1 reads KGHSH; CDR2 reads LQKENI. Germline trimming cut 5 bases from V and 2 bases from J; bases unmatched to any gene: 6. CDR3 loop: CASSAGLPPYEQYF. DNA of the CDR3: TGTGCCAGCTCAGCGGGACTACCCCCCTACGAGCAGTACTTC.

The V gene is TRBV4-3, the J gene TRBJ2-3, with a weak D call TRBD1 (5 bases). This CDR3 has 13 residues. V was shortened by 4 bases and J by 5 bases, with 10 bases between the two germline ends. From germline, CDR1 is LGHNA and CDR2 YSLEER. The CDR3 is CASSPRRGDTQYF. CDR3 nucleotide sequence: TGCGCCAGCAGCCCGAGAAGGGGAGATACGCAGTATTTT.

The chain joins TRBV5-5 to TRBJ2-7; D may be TRBD1 (5 bases). Germline V gives CDR1 SGHKS, CDR2 YYEKEE (reference sequence). CDR3 length: 11 residues. Trimming took 5 bases from V and 3 from J, leaving 6 bases between them. CDR3 bases: TGTGCCAGCAGGGGGCACTACGAGCAGTACTTC. Protein: CASRGHYEQYF.

This clone was counted only a few times. The CDR3 reads CASSYSFAGDQETQYF. CDR3 in DNA: TGTGCCAGCAGTTACTCTTTCGCAGGGGACCAAGAGACCCAGTACTTC. This chain joins TRBV6-5 and TRBJ2-5; the D gene is possibly TRBD1 (6 bases). With 0 bases removed from V and 0 bases from J, the gap between germline ends came to 11 bases. Germline V gene sequence: CDR1 MNHEY, CDR2 SVGAGI. The CDR3 runs to 16 residues.

The rearrangement uses TRBV4-2 and TRBJ1-4; no reliable D call. Looked up from germline, CDR1 is LGHNA and CDR2 is YNFKEQ. This CDR3 is built from 14 residues. V was clipped by 4 bases and J by 6 bases, with 12 bases between them. DNA of the CDR3: TGTGCCAGCAGCCCCGTCGGGGTGGATGAAAAACTGTTTTTT. Its protein is CASSPVGVDEKLFF.

V gene TRBV19 combines with J gene TRBJ1-1, with TRBD1 matching 9 bases. Germline lookup yields CDR1 LNHDA and CDR2 SQIVND (reference sequence). J gave up 7 bases and V 6 bases, and 12 bases lay outside the gene matches. The CDR3 runs to 15 residues. As DNA, the CDR3 is TGTGCCAGTAGATACCGGGACAGGGCCGCCGGTGAAGCTTTCTTT. It specifies CASRYRDRAAGEAFF.

J is TRBJ1-1 and V is TRBV19; TRBD1 is a possible D gene (5 bases). Germline-derived CDR1 and CDR2 are LNHDA and SQIVND (reference sequence). V dropped 7 bases and J dropped 7 bases, with 13 bases sitting between them. The CDR3 contains 12 residues. CDR3 nucleotides: TGTGCCAGTACTAGGCGACAGAATGAAGCTTTCTTT. Protein: CASTRRQNEAFF.

This clone showed up just a few times. J is TRBJ1-1 and V is TRBV6-5; D is uncertain. The CDR3 is 14 amino acids. The ends were cut back, 0 bases at V and 0 bases at J, with 5 bases in the middle. CDR1 and CDR2 from the germline V gene are MNHEY and SVGAGI. CDR3 in DNA: TGTGCCAGCAGTTACTCAAATATGAACACTGAAGCTTTCTTT. Encoded protein: CASSYSNMNTEAFF.

The chain has TRBV9 and TRBJ2-5; D possibly corresponds to TRBD1 (6 bases). Germline CDR1 reads SGDLS; CDR2 reads YYNGEE. The CDR3 extends over 15 amino acids. The ends were cut back, 0 bases at V and 5 bases at J, with 14 bases in the middle. The CDR3 DNA reads as TGTGCCAGCAGCGTAGAGGAAGGGGGTAGGGAGACCCAGTACTTC. It specifies CASSVEEGGRETQYF.

This clone was seen only a few times. The chain has TRBV7-3 and TRBJ1-1; 7 bases are a match to TRBD1. V shed 3 bases and J 4 bases; nucleotides not matched to a gene: 2. This CDR3 has 13 amino acids. Germline lookup yields CDR1 SGHTA and CDR2 FQGTGA. CDR3 nucleotides: TGTGCCAGCAGCTTTACAGGGGTCACTGAAGCTTTCTTT. Residues: CASSFTGVTEAFF.

This clone has a handful of counts. The junction differs from germline at one of its ends, possibly a read error. This chain links TRBV7-7 with TRBJ2-4; perhaps TRBD1 as D (5 bases). The CDR3 contains 16 residues. The germline V gene has CDR1 SSHAT and CDR2 FNYEAQ (reference sequence). CDR3 in DNA: TGTGCTAGCACCCGTCCAAGGGGCAGCGATCAAAACATTCAGTACTTC. Residues: CASTRPRGSDQNIQYF.

The chain combines TRBV9 with TRBJ1-4; 11 positions match TRBD1. V was pared by 4 bases and J by 6 bases, with 5 bases of the junction left unmatched. Germline CDR1 is SGDLS and CDR2 is YYNGEE. The CDR3 runs 15 residues. For the CDR3, the DNA is TGTGCCAGCAGCCCGAGGACAGGGGGCGATGAAAAACTGTTTTTT. It is translated as CASSPRTGGDEKLFF.

The rearrangement uses TRBV4-2 and TRBJ2-6; tentative D call: TRBD2 (5 bases). This CDR3 has 16 residues. Per germline, CDR1 LGHNA and CDR2 YNFKEQ. V lost 3 bases, J lost 0 bases, and 9 bases lay in between. Here the CDR3 reads CASSHSTSSGANVLTF. The CDR3 DNA follows: TGTGCCAGCAGCCATAGTACTAGCTCTGGGGCCAACGTCCTGACTTTC.

The rearrangement links TRBV28 to TRBJ1-4; D possibly corresponds to TRBD1 (6 bases). V was shortened by 6 bases and J by 1 base, with 12 bases between the two germline ends. CDR3 length equals 15 residues. Germline values: CDR1 MDHEN, CDR2 SYDVKM. The DNA for the CDR3 is TGTGCCAGCAGCCTGGGGGCTGAAACTAATGAAAAACTGTTTTTT. It yields the protein CASSLGAETNEKLFF.

The chain couples TRBV5-1 to TRBJ2-3; TRBD1 aligns across 10 bases. The junction had 4 bases not matched to a gene; V was cut back by 6 bases and J by 3 bases. Germline V gives CDR1 SGHRS, CDR2 YFSETQ. CDR3 size: 14 residues. CDR3 bases: TGCGCCAGCAAGAGACAGGGGGCTACAGATACGCAGTATTTT. This gives the protein CASKRQGATDTQYF.

This clone was counted a few times. The J gene is TRBJ2-1, the V gene TRBV9; D possibly corresponds to TRBD2 (5 bases). Per germline, CDR1 SGDLS and CDR2 YYNGEE. Between the trimmed V and J ends, which lost 0 bases and 6 bases, there was a span of 22 bases. CDR3 length: 18 amino acids. The chain's CDR3 is CASSVAGSTGVFSNEQFF. In nucleotides, the CDR3 is TGTGCCAGCAGCGTAGCGGGGAGTACGGGCGTTTTCAGCAATGAGCAGTTCTTC.

The chain has TRBV2 and TRBJ2-2, with D tentatively TRBD1 (6 bases). Trimming took off 8 bases at V and 13 bases at J, with 17 bases between the two ends. The CDR3 is 12 residues long. Germline assignment: CDR1 SNHLY and CDR2 FYNNEI. The CDR3 is CASRQAPLGLFF. The DNA for the CDR3 is TGTGCCAGCCGACAGGCCCCCTTGGGGCTGTTTTTT.

The chain links TRBV27 to TRBJ1-6, with TRBD1 as a possible D gene (6 bases). The length of the CDR3 is 14 residues. CDR1 and CDR2 from the germline V gene are MNHEY and SMNVEV (reference sequence). V lost 6 bases to trimming and J lost 5 bases, with 11 bases between them. The CDR3 is CASRQGSDNSPLHF. CDR3 nucleotide sequence: TGTGCCAGCAGACAGGGATCTGATAATTCACCCCTCCACTTT.

The chain recombines TRBV9 with TRBJ2-2; maybe TRBD2 (6 bases). The CDR3 runs 13 residues. The V end was cut by 4 bases, the J end by 8 bases, with 12 bases between. Germline lookup yields CDR1 SGDLS and CDR2 YYNGEE. The CDR3 region is CASSPPRGGELFF. The CDR3 DNA reads TGTGCCAGCAGCCCTCCACGGGGGGGGGAGCTGTTTTTT.

This rearrangement joins TRBV12-5 to TRBJ2-7; D gene unclear. Germline lookup yields CDR1 LGHNT and CDR2 FRNRAP. The CDR3 extends over 12 amino acids. V was clipped by 6 bases and J by 9 bases, with 15 bases between them. CDR3 amino acids: CASGDGSPGQYF. Written as DNA, the CDR3 is TGTGCTAGTGGAGACGGATCACCGGGGCAGTACTTC.

This clone was detected a few times. The chain carries TRBV19 and TRBJ2-7; a possible D gene is TRBD1 (5 bases). The CDR3 loop spans 15 amino acids. Per germline, CDR1 LNHDA and CDR2 SQIVND (reference sequence). The germline V and J ends were trimmed by 1 base and 0 bases, with 10 bases remaining between them. The CDR3 DNA sequence: TGTGCCAGTAGTATAGGGGGCGGTTCCTCCTACGAGCAGTACTTC. This gives the protein CASSIGGGSSYEQYF.

The rearrangement uses TRBV7-2 and TRBJ1-5; 7 bases fit TRBD1. Unmatched junction bases numbered 3, after V lost 4 bases and J lost 6 bases. This CDR3 is 13 amino acids long. Germline-derived CDR1 and CDR2 are SGHTA and FQGNSA. CDR3 in DNA: TGTGCCAGCAGCTCTACAGGGGTTCAGCCCCAGCATTTT. The encoded protein is CASSSTGVQPQHF.

The chain links TRBV7-9 to TRBJ2-2; the match to TRBD2 covers 11 bases. The J segment lost 4 bases and the V segment lost 11 bases, leaving 9 bases of the junction unmatched. Germline assignment: CDR1 SEHNR and CDR2 FQNEAQ (reference sequence). This CDR3 is built from 15 residues. The CDR3 region has the DNA TGTGCCCCTCTTAGCGGGGGGGCGGCCACCGGGGAGCTGTTTTTT. It codes for CAPLSGGAATGELFF.

This sequence joins TRBV29-1 and TRBJ2-3; 10 bases are a match to TRBD2. V lost 7 bases to trimming and J lost 7 bases; unmatched junction nucleotides: 5. The CDR3 spans 12 residues. In germline, CDR1 is SQVTM, CDR2 ANQGSEA. The CDR3 DNA sequence: TGCAGCGGGCTAGCGGGAGCTCATACGCAGTATTTT. Translating it yields CSGLAGAHTQYF.

V is TRBV30 and J is TRBJ1-5; TRBD1 matches at 12 bases. Germline V CDR1 and CDR2: GTSNPN, SVGIG (reference sequence). Trimming cost V 3 bases and J 6 bases; bases outside gene matches: 12. CDR3 size: 17 residues. The chain's CDR3 is CAWSAGTGGSLGQPQHF. Here the CDR3 DNA reads TGTGCCTGGAGCGCCGGGACAGGGGGCTCTCTAGGTCAGCCCCAGCATTTT.